This T cell receptor (beta chain) was profiled in a study of blood T cell repertoires in COVID-19. Some clones are missing from TCRdb's copy, which holds only in-frame ones; the method was immunoSEQ multiplex PCR. The sample has 80,000 to 95,000 clones; roughly 89% are singletons. Trimming shortened V by 3 bases and J by 0 bases, and 6 bases separated the two germline ends. This CDR3 comprises 13 residues. V gene TRBV12-3 or TRBV12-4 combines with J gene TRBJ2-7; D not certain. The TCR was taken from a woman in her sixties or seventies with acute or convalescent COVID-19. The sample was peripheral blood. The DNA for the CDR3 is TGTGCCAGCAGTTTCTATAGCTCCTACGAGCAGTACTTC. It is translated as CASSFYSSYEQYF.